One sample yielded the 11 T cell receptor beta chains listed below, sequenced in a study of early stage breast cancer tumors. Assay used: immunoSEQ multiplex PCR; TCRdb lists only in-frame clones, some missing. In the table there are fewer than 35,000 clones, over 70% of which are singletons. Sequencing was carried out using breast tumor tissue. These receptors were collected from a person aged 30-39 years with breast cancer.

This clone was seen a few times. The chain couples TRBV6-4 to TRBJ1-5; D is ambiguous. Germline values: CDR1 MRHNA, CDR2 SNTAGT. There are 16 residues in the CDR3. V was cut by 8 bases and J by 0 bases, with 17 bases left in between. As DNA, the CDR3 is TGTGCCAGCGACCGGGCCGCACATAATAGCAATCAGCCCCAGCATTTT. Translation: CASDRAAHNSNQPQHF.

This chain's CDR3 is CASSLTGDSSYEQYF. The CDR3 DNA sequence: TGTGCCAGTAGCCTTACAGGGGACAGCTCCTACGAGCAGTACTTC. V gene TRBV19 combines with J gene TRBJ2-7; 7 bases fit TRBD1. Germline V CDR1 and CDR2: LNHDA, SQIVND (reference sequence). The junction had 8 bases not matched to a gene; V was cut back by 6 bases and J by 0 bases. The CDR3 length is 15 residues.

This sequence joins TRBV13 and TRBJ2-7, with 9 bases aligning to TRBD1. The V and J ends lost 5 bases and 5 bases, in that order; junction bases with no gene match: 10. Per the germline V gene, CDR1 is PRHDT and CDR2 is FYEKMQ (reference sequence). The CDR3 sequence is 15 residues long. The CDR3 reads CASSIGQGRADEQYF. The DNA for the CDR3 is TGTGCCAGCAGCATCGGACAGGGGAGGGCCGACGAGCAGTACTTC.

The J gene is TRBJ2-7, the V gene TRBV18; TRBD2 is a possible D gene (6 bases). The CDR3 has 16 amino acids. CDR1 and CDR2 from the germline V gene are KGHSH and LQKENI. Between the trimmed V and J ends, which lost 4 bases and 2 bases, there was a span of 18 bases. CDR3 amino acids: CASSRPVGGSTYEQYF. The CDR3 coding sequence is TGTGCCAGCTCACGCCCCGTCGGGGGTTCCACCTACGAGCAGTACTTC.

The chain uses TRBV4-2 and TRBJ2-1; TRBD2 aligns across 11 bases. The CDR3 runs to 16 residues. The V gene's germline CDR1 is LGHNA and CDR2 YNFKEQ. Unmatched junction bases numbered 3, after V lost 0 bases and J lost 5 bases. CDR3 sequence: CASSQDLTSGNNEQFF. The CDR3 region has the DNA TGTGCCAGCAGCCAAGATCTGACTAGCGGGAACAATGAGCAGTTCTTC.

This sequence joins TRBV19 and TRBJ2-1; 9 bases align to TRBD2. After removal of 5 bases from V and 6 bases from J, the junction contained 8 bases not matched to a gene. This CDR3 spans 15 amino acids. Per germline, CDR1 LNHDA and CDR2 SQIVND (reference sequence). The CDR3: CASSPEGLAPNEQFF. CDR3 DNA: TGTGCCAGTAGTCCAGAGGGACTAGCCCCCAATGAGCAGTTCTTC.

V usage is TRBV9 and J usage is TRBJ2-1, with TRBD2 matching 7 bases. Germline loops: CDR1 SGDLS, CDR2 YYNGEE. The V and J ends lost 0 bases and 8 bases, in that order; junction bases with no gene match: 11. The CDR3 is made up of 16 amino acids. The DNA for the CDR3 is TGTGCCAGCAGCGTAGCCGTGGGAGGGCGGGGACATGAGCAGTTCTTC. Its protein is CASSVAVGGRGHEQFF.

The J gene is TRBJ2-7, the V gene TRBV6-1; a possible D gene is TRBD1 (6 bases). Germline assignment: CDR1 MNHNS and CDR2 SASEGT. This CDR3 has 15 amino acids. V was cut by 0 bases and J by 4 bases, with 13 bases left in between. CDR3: CASSEAPGHLYEQYF. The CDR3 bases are TGTGCCAGCAGTGAAGCACCGGGACACCTTTACGAGCAGTACTTC.

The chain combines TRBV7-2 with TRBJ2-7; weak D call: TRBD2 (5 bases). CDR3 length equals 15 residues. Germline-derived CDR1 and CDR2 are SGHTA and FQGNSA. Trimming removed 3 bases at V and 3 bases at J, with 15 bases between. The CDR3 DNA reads TGTGCCAGCAGCTTTTACGGGATCGGAGACTACGAGCAGTACTTC. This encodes CASSFYGIGDYEQYF.

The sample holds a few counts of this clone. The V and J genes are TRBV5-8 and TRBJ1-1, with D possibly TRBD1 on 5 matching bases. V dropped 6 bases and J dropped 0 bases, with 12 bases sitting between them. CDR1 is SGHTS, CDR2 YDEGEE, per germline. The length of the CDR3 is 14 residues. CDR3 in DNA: TGTGCCAGCACTTGGGGGGGAATGAACACTGAAGCTTTCTTT. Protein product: CASTWGGMNTEAFF.

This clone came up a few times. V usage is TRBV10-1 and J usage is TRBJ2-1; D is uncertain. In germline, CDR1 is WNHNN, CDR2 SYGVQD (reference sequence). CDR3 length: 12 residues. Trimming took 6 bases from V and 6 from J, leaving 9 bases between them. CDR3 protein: CASRNQANEQFF. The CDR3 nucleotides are TGCGCCAGCAGGAACCAGGCCAATGAGCAGTTCTTC.